The 13 T cell receptor beta chains presented below share a single source sample, sequenced in a study of molecular identifiers for immune sequencing clone quantification. TCRdb ran MiXCR on the PCR reads and lists one entry per CDR3 protein. The data hold approximately 630,000 distinct CDR3 sequences, with roughly 27% observed a single time. The sample consisted of naive CD8+ T cells from blood, with Jurkat cell RNA spiked in. Specified subset: FACS-sorted CD8+CD4-CCR7+CD45RA+ naive T cells. These TCRs come from a human donor in good health. Some libraries in this study had Jurkat cell RNA spiked in.

This clonotype has ten or more counts. This chain uses TRBV7-6 with TRBJ2-5; TRBD2 matches at 13 bases. The CDR3 runs to 20 residues. Looked up from germline, CDR1 is SGHVS and CDR2 is FNYEAQ. Trimming removed 5 bases from V and 5 bases from J; junction bases left unmatched: 20. The CDR3 DNA follows: TGTGCCAGCAGCCCAGCTTTTGGACTAGCGGGGGAAAGGCCTTCTGAGACCCAGTACTTC. Protein product: CASSPAFGLAGERPSETQYF.

The chain combines TRBV19 with TRBJ1-5; D gene ambiguous. The CDR3 is made up of 18 amino acids. The V gene's germline CDR1 is LNHDA and CDR2 SQIVND (reference sequence). The V gene lost 1 base and the J gene lost 1 base, with 17 bases spanning the gap. CDR3 sequence reads: CASSIAPTNIRSNQPQHF. The CDR3 DNA sequence: TGTGCCAGTAGTATAGCTCCGACCAACATACGGAGCAATCAGCCCCAGCATTTT.

This clonotype was picked up many times. The V and J genes are TRBV12-3 or TRBV12-4 and TRBJ2-2; 7 nucleotides align to TRBD1. CDR3 length: 16 residues. Unmatched junction bases numbered 11, after V lost 4 bases and J lost 6 bases. The CDR3 loop is CASSYPGQLVAGELFF. The CDR3 nucleotides are TGTGCCAGCAGTTATCCGGGACAGCTAGTTGCCGGGGAGCTGTTTTTT.

Only a few counts were recorded for this clonotype. This chain links TRBV5-1 with TRBJ1-5; no reliable D call. Germline-derived CDR1 and CDR2 are SGHRS and YFSETQ. V gave up 4 bases and J gave up 6 bases, with 23 bases separating them. This CDR3 has 17 residues. The CDR3 DNA is TGCGCCAGCAGCCCACCCGAGACACCCCGATGGCGTCAGCCCCAGCATTTT. It translates to CASSPPETPRWRQPQHF.

As to this clonotype: A much larger clone sits a single nucleotide away, making a read error possible. This chain links TRBV27 with TRBJ2-7; D possibly corresponds to TRBD1 (5 bases). This CDR3 comprises 15 residues. In germline, CDR1 is MNHEY, CDR2 SMNVEV (reference sequence). In DNA, the CDR3 is TGTGCCAGCAGTTTCGGCTTGGGGCCGGCCTACGAGCGGTACTTC. Amino acid sequence: CASSFGLGPAYERYF.

The V call is TRBV27, the J call TRBJ2-5, with TRBD1 identical over 7 bases. Trimming removed 5 bases from V and 2 bases from J; junction bases left unmatched: 17. The germline V gene has CDR1 MNHEY and CDR2 SMNVEV (reference sequence). The CDR3 is made up of 18 amino acids. The CDR3 region is CASSPQDRARVQQETQYF. Written as DNA, the CDR3 is TGTGCCAGCAGTCCCCAAGACAGGGCTCGCGTACAACAAGAGACCCAGTACTTC.

The chain employs TRBV28 and TRBJ2-5, with 9 bases fitting TRBD1. The CDR3 has 17 amino acids. Looked up from germline, CDR1 is MDHEN and CDR2 is SYDVKM. J gave up 2 bases and V 4 bases, and 11 bases lay outside the gene matches. CDR3 sequence: CASSYGTGTSLQETQYF. In DNA form, the CDR3 reads TGTGCCAGCAGTTACGGGACAGGGACCTCTTTGCAAGAGACCCAGTACTTC.

The chain links TRBV6-6 to TRBJ2-3; 9 bases map to TRBD1. Germline assignment: CDR1 MNHNY and CDR2 SVGAGI (reference sequence). The CDR3 is made up of 15 amino acids. Trimming cost V 7 bases and J 3 bases; bases outside gene matches: 8. CDR3 sequence: CASNPGTGKTDTQYF. CDR3 DNA sequence: TGTGCCAGCAACCCCGGGACAGGGAAGACAGATACGCAGTATTTT.

The chain carries TRBV9 and TRBJ2-1; TRBD1 is a possible D gene (5 bases). The CDR3 contains 14 residues. CDR1 and CDR2 (germline): SGDLS, YYNGEE. V gave up 4 bases and J gave up 5 bases, with 13 bases separating them. CDR3 protein: CASSPPGQDNEQFF. CDR3 bases: TGTGCCAGCAGCCCCCCTGGACAAGACAATGAGCAGTTCTTC. Filled out from reference TRBV9 and TRBJ2-1, the complete variable domain reads DSGVTQTPKHLITATGQRVTLRCSPRSGDLSVYWYQQSLDQGLQFLIQYYNGEERAKGNILERFSAQQFPDLHSELNLSSLELGDSALYFCASSPPGQDNEQFFGPGTRLTVL.

Worth noting for this clonotype: A much larger clone differs from this one at a single base, so this may be a read error. The CDR3 region is CASSALDRGPDTQYF. The CDR3 nucleotides are TGTGCCAGCAGTGCCCTGGACAGGGGGCCAGATACGCAGTATTTT. The V and J genes are TRBV6-6 and TRBJ2-3, with 11 bases that match TRBD1. Trimming cost V 5 bases and J 4 bases; bases outside gene matches: 5. CDR1 and CDR2 (germline): MNHNY, SVGAGI (reference sequence). CDR3 length: 15 residues.

Points on this clonotype: A clone one base away is much larger, so this may be a read error. CDR3 in DNA: TGTGCCAGCACCCCAGGGACTCATAGCAATCAGCCCCTGCATTTT. It is translated as CASTPGTHSNQPLHF. The chain has TRBV28 and TRBJ1-5, with TRBD1 as a possible D gene (5 bases). CDR3 size: 15 residues. Per germline, CDR1 MDHEN and CDR2 SYDVKM.

This clonotype was seen ten or more times. This chain joins TRBV9 and TRBJ1-1, with TRBD1 matching over 9 bases. CDR3 size: 14 residues. Trimming cost V 3 bases and J 5 bases; bases outside gene matches: 5. Germline assignment: CDR1 SGDLS and CDR2 YYNGEE. CDR3 amino acids: CASSGGQGRTEAFF. The CDR3 nucleotides read TGTGCCAGCAGCGGAGGACAGGGGAGGACTGAAGCTTTCTTT.

In its sample, this clonotype was seen a few times. V gene TRBV30 combines with J gene TRBJ1-1; TRBD1 agrees at 8 bases. This CDR3 has 18 amino acids. Per the germline V gene, CDR1 is GTSNPN and CDR2 is SVGIG (reference sequence). After removal of 3 bases from V and 0 bases from J, the junction contained 15 bases not matched to a gene. The CDR3 is CAWRDRGQAYPMNTEAFF. The CDR3 DNA sequence: TGTGCCTGGAGAGATAGGGGACAGGCCTACCCGATGAACACTGAAGCTTTCTTT.